Below are 32 T cell receptor beta chains sequenced from a single sample in a study of PD-1 blockade in classical Hodgkin lymphoma. The time point denotes: cycle 4 day 1 (C4D1), after 5 to 7 weeks of nivolumab. All trial patients relapsed after autologous stem cell transplantation. Repertoires were generated with immunoSEQ multiplex PCR, while TCRdb's copy carries only in-frame clones and drops some. The table lists 20,000 or so clones, roughly three quarters of them singletons, with 20% to 25% in the top ten. The specimen was peripheral blood mononuclear cells (PBMCs), collected before the fourth cycle of nivolumab. The origin of the receptors is a human donor with classical Hodgkin lymphoma.

The CDR3 sequence: CASRLTGRNTEAFF. CDR3 nucleotide sequence: TGTGCCAGCAGGTTGACAGGGAGGAACACTGAAGCTTTCTTT. The rearrangement joins TRBV6-6 to TRBJ1-1; 7 bases agree with TRBD1. The V gene end was trimmed by 6 bases and the J gene end by 1 base; junction bases not matched to a gene: 5. CDR1 and CDR2 (germline): MNHNY, SVGAGI (reference sequence). The length of the CDR3 is 14 residues.

This clone has more than one count but fewer than ten. This sequence joins TRBV28 and TRBJ1-1; 8 bases map to TRBD1. The CDR3 runs 15 residues. Trimming removed 3 bases from V and 1 base from J; junction bases left unmatched: 4. Germline V gene data show CDR1 as MDHEN and CDR2 as SYDVKM. In nucleotides, the CDR3 is TGTGCCAGCAGTTTCGGTGACAGGGGGAACACTGAAGCTTTCTTT. Its translation is CASSFGDRGNTEAFF. Complete variable domain (other parts from reference TRBV28 and TRBJ1-1): DVKVTQSSRYLVKRTGEKVFLECVQDMDHENMFWYRQDPGLGLRLIYFSYDVKMKEKGDIPEGYSVSREKKERFSLILESASTNQTSMYLCASSFGDRGNTEAFFGQGTRLTVV.

This rearrangement joins TRBV25-1 to TRBJ2-7; no firm D call. The CDR3 has 13 residues. The V gene's germline CDR1 is MGHDK and CDR2 SYGVNS. V was pared by 3 bases and J by 4 bases, with 10 bases between. In DNA form, the CDR3 reads TGTGCCAGCAGTGAGATGGTGGGGTACGAGCAGTACTTC. This sequence encodes CASSEMVGYEQYF.

In regard to this clone: Mismatch with germline at one junction end may stem from a read error. The chain uses TRBV10-3 and TRBJ1-1, with a possible D match to TRBD1 (5 bases). The CDR3 has 13 amino acids. Looked up from germline, CDR1 is ENHRY and CDR2 is SYGVKD. The CDR3 loop is CASSYGGNTEAFF. CDR3 DNA sequence: TGTGCCAGCAGTTACGGGGGGAACACTGAAGCTTTCTTT.

The chain couples TRBV6-6 to TRBJ1-6; D remains unclear. V dropped 5 bases and J dropped 9 bases, with 17 bases sitting between them. This CDR3 comprises 15 residues. Germline V gene sequence: CDR1 MNHNY, CDR2 SVGAGI (reference sequence). Written as DNA, the CDR3 is TGTGCCAGCAGTCTACGGGAAGACCCAAGTTCACCCCTCCACTTT. This translates into CASSLREDPSSPLHF.

This chain uses TRBV28 with TRBJ2-3, with 9 bases aligning to TRBD1. The CDR3 is made up of 17 amino acids. The V segment lost 3 bases and the J segment 2 bases; nucleotides outside the gene matches: 9. Per germline, CDR1 MDHEN and CDR2 SYDVKM. Here the CDR3 DNA reads TGTGCCAGCAGTTTCCGGGACAGGGTTCCTCCCACAGATACGCAGTATTTT. Translation: CASSFRDRVPPTDTQYF.

The chain combines TRBV5-4 with TRBJ2-7; 7 bases map to TRBD2. After removal of 3 bases from V and 3 bases from J, the junction contained 9 bases not matched to a gene. CDR1 SGHNT and CDR2 YYREEE come from the germline V gene (reference sequence). The CDR3 totals 15 residues. CDR3 amino acids: CASSWDGGGIYEQYF. DNA for the CDR3: TGTGCCAGCAGCTGGGACGGCGGGGGAATCTACGAGCAGTACTTC. The variable domain in full, completed from reference TRBV5-4 and TRBJ2-7, reads ETGVTQSPTHLIKTRGQQVTLRCSSQSGHNTVSWYQQALGQGPQFIFQYYREEENGRGNFPPRFSGLQFPNYSSELNVNALELDDSALYLCASSWDGGGIYEQYFGPGTRLTVT.

Sample share makes this clone medium-sized. This chain connects TRBV19 to TRBJ1-6, with D unclear. Germline values: CDR1 LNHDA, CDR2 SQIVND (reference sequence). This CDR3 comprises 16 residues. Trimming removed 6 bases from V and 7 bases from J, with 19 bases in between. The CDR3 reads CASSLMDQSFNSPLHF. Here the CDR3 DNA reads TGTGCCAGTAGCCTTATGGACCAGAGCTTCAATTCACCCCTCCACTTT.

This sequence joins TRBV19 and TRBJ2-1; the D gene is possibly TRBD1 (5 bases). V lost 8 bases, J lost 0 bases, and 14 bases lay in between. Germline assignment: CDR1 LNHDA and CDR2 SQIVND (reference sequence). This CDR3 has 15 residues. The CDR3 coding sequence is TGTGCCAGTCTAAGGGGTTGGGGCTCCTACAATGAGCAGTTCTTC. Translating it yields CASLRGWGSYNEQFF.

Only one count was recorded for this clone. V gene TRBV4-3 combines with J gene TRBJ2-1, with 7 bases that match TRBD2. Germline V gene lookup returns CDR1 LGHNA and CDR2 YSLEER. Trimming removed 0 bases from V and 1 base from J; junction bases left unmatched: 3. CDR3 length equals 16 residues. CDR3 loop: CASSQDLRGSYNEQFF. The CDR3 DNA sequence: TGCGCCAGCAGCCAAGATCTGCGGGGGTCCTACAATGAGCAGTTCTTC.

As concerns this clone: The sample carries other DNA sequences with the same CDR3. The chain joins TRBV7-9 to TRBJ1-1; D not certain. CDR1 is SEHNR and CDR2 is FQNEAQ in the germline V gene (reference sequence). The V and J ends lost 3 bases and 2 bases respectively, with 7 bases between them. The CDR3 has 13 residues. CDR3 residues: CASSLARNTEAFF. Here the CDR3 DNA reads TGTGCCAGCAGCTTGGCTCGCAACACTGAAGCTTTCTTT.

The CDR3 loop is CASSYQGIGANVLTF. CDR3 DNA: TGTGCCAGCAGTTACCAGGGGATCGGGGCCAACGTCCTGACTTTC. The genes are TRBV6-6 and TRBJ2-6; possibly TRBD1 for D (6 bases). The V gene's germline CDR1 is MNHNY and CDR2 SVGAGI (reference sequence). Trimming cost V 2 bases and J 4 bases, with 9 bases left between them. This CDR3 is 15 amino acids long.

The rearrangement links TRBV9 to TRBJ2-7, with 8 nucleotides matching TRBD2. The CDR3 has 14 residues. CDR1 is SGDLS and CDR2 is YYNGEE in the germline V gene. Trimming at V came to 3 bases and at J to 7 bases, leaving 9 bases not matched to a gene. CDR3 sequence (DNA): TGTGCCAGCAGCGGGATCGGGACTAGGCGGGAGCAGTACTTC. This translates into CASSGIGTRREQYF. The full variable domain, in which reference TRBV9 and TRBJ2-7 provide the parts outside the CDR3, is DSGVTQTPKHLITATGQRVTLRCSPRSGDLSVYWYQQSLDQGLQFLIQYYNGEERAKGNILERFSAQQFPDLHSELNLSSLELGDSALYFCASSGIGTRREQYFGPGTRLTVT.

This clone is deemed medium-sized. This chain uses TRBV28 with TRBJ1-5; 11 bases agree with TRBD1. The CDR3 is 16 residues long. J gave up 7 bases and V 5 bases, and 10 bases lay outside the gene matches. Germline V CDR1 and CDR2: MDHEN, SYDVKM. CDR3 bases: TGTGCCAGCAGTCAACTCGGGACAGGGGGTTTGCAGCCCCAGCATTTT. Its protein product is CASSQLGTGGLQPQHF.

V and J are TRBV7-8 and TRBJ1-4; D is ambiguous. The V end was cut by 0 bases, the J end by 8 bases, with 13 bases between. There are 15 residues in the CDR3. Germline V gene data show CDR1 as SGHVS and CDR2 as FQNEAQ. The CDR3, as DNA: TGTGCCAGCAGCTTAGCGGACTGGCCGGGCGAAAAACTGTTTTTT. Translation gives CASSLADWPGEKLFF.

The chain is built from TRBV28 and TRBJ2-7; possible D gene TRBD2, 6 bases. This CDR3 is built from 14 residues. From germline, CDR1 is MDHEN and CDR2 SYDVKM. V lost 5 bases and J lost 4, with 15 bases in between. CDR3 sequence: CASSNQGGRYEQYF. The CDR3 DNA reads TGTGCCAGCAGTAATCAGGGAGGTCGGTACGAGCAGTACTTC.

This chain uses TRBV5-8 with TRBJ2-3, with 7 bases lining up with TRBD2. The V gene end was trimmed by 0 bases and the J gene end by 6 bases; junction bases not matched to a gene: 4. CDR1 and CDR2 (germline): SGHTS, YDEGEE. The CDR3 extends over 14 amino acids. CDR3 residues: CASSLGGGPDTQYF. The CDR3 DNA follows: TGTGCCAGCAGCTTGGGGGGAGGGCCCGATACGCAGTATTTT.

The rearrangement links TRBV19 to TRBJ2-1; D is perhaps TRBD1 (6 bases). Germline values: CDR1 LNHDA, CDR2 SQIVND (reference sequence). The CDR3 consists of 16 residues. The ends were cut back, 6 bases at V and 7 bases at J, with 22 bases in the middle. The CDR3 coding sequence is TGTGCCAGTAGGAGGGGCAGTACTGAGGGGGTAAATGAGCAGTTCTTC. The encoded protein is CASRRGSTEGVNEQFF.

This clone turned up a few times. The chain uses TRBV19 and TRBJ1-4; the D gene is possibly TRBD1 (6 bases). The CDR3 runs to 11 residues. CDR1 and CDR2 (germline): LNHDA, SQIVND (reference sequence). CDR3 sequence (DNA): TGTTCCGGGGGGGCTGATGAAAAACTGTTTTTT. It encodes CSGGADEKLFF.

The chain combines TRBV7-2 with TRBJ2-2; TRBD2 might be the D (6 bases). Germline V lookup: CDR1 SGHTA, CDR2 FQGNSA. The CDR3 sequence is 13 residues long. V shed 3 bases and J shed 7 bases, with 9 bases lying between them. The CDR3 DNA sequence: TGTGCCAGCAGCTTCGGGGGAGGCGGGGAGCTGTTTTTT. Amino acids: CASSFGGGGELFF.

This sequence joins TRBV20-1 and TRBJ1-3; D not resolved. From germline, CDR1 is DFQATT and CDR2 SNEGSKA (reference sequence). The CDR3 contains 11 residues. V shed 5 bases and J shed 8 bases, with 10 bases lying between them. CDR3 DNA: TGCAGTGCTGTAGACGGAGACACCATATATTTT. Amino acid sequence: CSAVDGDTIYF.

V and J are TRBV11-2 and TRBJ2-7; the match to TRBD1 covers 9 bases. V lost 5 bases and J lost 7; bases outside the gene matches: 12. Germline CDR1 SGHAT, CDR2 FQNNGV. This CDR3 has 15 residues. The CDR3 nucleotides read TGTGCCAGCAGCATTTCGACAGGGGGGCGTTGGGAGCAGTACTTC. It is translated as CASSISTGGRWEQYF.

The V call is TRBV19, the J call TRBJ2-7, with TRBD2 matching 14 bases. There are 13 residues in the CDR3. Germline V gives CDR1 LNHDA, CDR2 SQIVND (reference sequence). V was pared by 3 bases and J by 13 bases, with 5 bases of the junction left unmatched. The CDR3 loop reads CASSILGLAGVYF. The CDR3 DNA sequence: TGTGCCAGTAGTATCCTGGGACTAGCGGGAGTTTACTTC.

This clone was recorded a few times. The chain combines TRBV5-6 with TRBJ1-4; 8 nucleotides align to TRBD1. Germline CDR1 reads SGHDT; CDR2 reads YYEEEE. The CDR3 is 16 amino acids. Trimming removed 2 bases from V and 4 bases from J; junction bases left unmatched: 7. The CDR3 sequence is CASSFYLGTGNEKLFF. The CDR3 coding sequence is TGTGCCAGCAGCTTTTACTTGGGGACAGGTAATGAAAAACTGTTTTTT.

A few counts support this clone. This chain joins TRBV4-3 and TRBJ1-6; the D gene is possibly TRBD1 (5 bases). CDR1 is LGHNA, CDR2 YSLEER, per germline. This CDR3 region has 16 residues. V was trimmed by 0 bases and J by 7 bases, leaving 13 bases between them. For the CDR3, the DNA is TGCGCCAGCAGCCAAGATGCCGCCAGGGAAAATTCACCCCTCCACTTT. Translating it yields CASSQDAARENSPLHF.

The table lists this clone with a few counts. J is TRBJ2-7 and V is TRBV18; D gene uncertain. Trimming removed 3 bases from V and 3 bases from J, with 9 bases in between. This CDR3 comprises 13 residues. The germline CDR1 and CDR2 sequences are KGHSH and LQKENI. The CDR3 bases are TGTGCCAGCTCACCGGGGTCGATCTACGAGCAGTACTTC. Translating gives CASSPGSIYEQYF.

The CDR3 sequence: CASSKHPRQPQNQPQHF. Here the CDR3 DNA reads TGTGCCAGTAGTAAACACCCGAGGCAGCCCCAAAATCAGCCCCAGCATTTT. The J gene is TRBJ1-5, the V gene TRBV19; no definite D call. Trimming cost V 4 bases and J 4 bases, with 20 bases left between them. This CDR3 has 17 amino acids. The germline V gene has CDR1 LNHDA and CDR2 SQIVND (reference sequence).

This clone was found a few times. The rearrangement joins TRBV5-1 to TRBJ1-3; no reliable D call. The CDR3 covers 18 residues. The ends were cut back, 0 bases at V and 0 bases at J, with 16 bases in the middle. In germline, CDR1 is SGHRS, CDR2 YFSETQ. This CDR3 is CASSLGVLGRSSGNTIYF. CDR3 DNA: TGCGCCAGCAGCTTGGGGGTTCTTGGACGGAGCTCTGGAAACACCATATATTTT.

The V call is TRBV16, the J call TRBJ2-7; D unclear. CDR1 and CDR2 from the germline V gene are KGHSY and FQNENV. This CDR3 is built from 16 residues. V was clipped by 0 bases and J by 2 bases, with 14 bases between them. DNA for the CDR3: TGTGCCAGCAGCCAATCGATTGCAGCAGGCACCTACGAGCAGTACTTC. It encodes CASSQSIAAGTYEQYF.

V and J are TRBV28 and TRBJ1-5, with D perhaps matching TRBD1 (6 bases). CDR1 and CDR2 from the germline V gene are MDHEN and SYDVKM. The CDR3 is made up of 11 amino acids. The CDR3 loop reads CAAGDNQPQHF. The CDR3 DNA sequence: TGTGCGGCAGGGGATAATCAGCCCCAGCATTTT. Full variable domain (remainder filled in from reference TRBV28 and TRBJ1-5): DVKVTQSSRYLVKRTGEKVFLECVQDMDHENMFWYRQDPGLGLRLIYFSYDVKMKEKGDIPEGYSVSREKKERFSLILESASTNQTSMYLCAAGDNQPQHFGDGTRLSIL.

The chain combines TRBV10-3 with TRBJ2-3; D tentatively reads TRBD1 or TRBD2 (6 bases each). Germline V CDR1 and CDR2: ENHRY, SYGVKD. The CDR3 spans 15 residues. V lost 7 bases, J lost 0 bases, and 14 bases lay in between. The CDR3 DNA reads TGTGCCATCACCCTAGGGGGAGGTAGCACAGATACGCAGTATTTT. Its translation is CAITLGGGSTDTQYF.

The chain couples TRBV11-2 to TRBJ2-7, with 8 bases fitting TRBD1. Per the germline V gene, CDR1 is SGHAT and CDR2 is FQNNGV. Trimming took 3 bases from V and 3 from J; bases not matched to a gene: 4. The CDR3 has 14 residues. This CDR3 reads CASSFEQGVYEQYF. In nucleotides, the CDR3 is TGTGCCAGCAGCTTTGAACAGGGGGTCTACGAGCAGTACTTC.